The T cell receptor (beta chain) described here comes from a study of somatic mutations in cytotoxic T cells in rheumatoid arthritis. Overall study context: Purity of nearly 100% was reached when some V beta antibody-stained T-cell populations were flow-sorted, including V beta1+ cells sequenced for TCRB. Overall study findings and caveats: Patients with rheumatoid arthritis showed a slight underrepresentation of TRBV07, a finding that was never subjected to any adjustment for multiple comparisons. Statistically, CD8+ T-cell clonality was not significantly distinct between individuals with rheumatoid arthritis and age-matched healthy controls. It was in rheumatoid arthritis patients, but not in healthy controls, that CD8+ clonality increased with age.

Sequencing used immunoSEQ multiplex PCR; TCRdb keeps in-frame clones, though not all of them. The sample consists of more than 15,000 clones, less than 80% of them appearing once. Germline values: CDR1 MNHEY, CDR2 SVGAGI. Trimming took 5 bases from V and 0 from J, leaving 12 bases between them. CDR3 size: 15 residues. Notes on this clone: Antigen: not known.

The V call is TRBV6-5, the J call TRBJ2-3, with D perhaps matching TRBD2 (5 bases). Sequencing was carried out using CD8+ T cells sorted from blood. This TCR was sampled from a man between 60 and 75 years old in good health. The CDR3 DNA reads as TGTGCCAGCAGTCCCCGGGGTTCTAGCACAGATACGCAGTATTTT. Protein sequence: CASSPRGSSTDTQYF.